The source of this T cell receptor (beta chain) is a study of blood T cell repertoires in COVID-19. Across the study: Material from acute and convalescent COVID-19 was sourced from the United States, Italy and Spain.

This CDR3 is 15 amino acids long. Germline CDR1 is SGHTA and CDR2 is FQGTGA. The junction had 2 bases not matched to a gene; V was cut back by 3 bases and J by 6 bases. Here immunoSEQ multiplex PCR was the method, and the copy in TCRdb shows in-frame clones only, minus some. The sample has more than 95,000 clones, approximately 81% seen once; the top ten hold 6%. The V and J genes are TRBV7-3 and TRBJ2-1; TRBD2 matches 13 bases. Sequencing used peripheral blood. This receptor was identified in a man at least 80 years old with COVID-19, enrolled during active disease. The chain's CDR3 is CASSLTSGRLNEQFF. CDR3 bases: TGTGCCAGCAGCTTGACTAGCGGGAGGCTCAATGAGCAGTTCTTC. Complete variable domain (other parts from reference TRBV7-3 and TRBJ2-1): GAGVSQTPSNKVTEKGKYVELRCDPISGHTALYWYRQSLGQGPEFLIYFQGTGAADDSGLPNDRFFAVRPEGSVSTLKIQRTERGDSAVYLCASSLTSGRLNEQFFGPGTRLTVL.